This TCR beta chain was observed in a study of beta chain features in type 1 diabetes (dated by TCRdb to 2017 to 2018). About the investigation overall: No differences in mean age, gender distribution, total cell number or subset yield were found between patients and healthy donors. A total of over 95,000,000 sorted cells were examined across all samples, and RNA yield correlated strongly with the number of cells per subset. In the study, recently diagnosed type 1 diabetes patients and matched healthy donors were compared on the TCRB repertoires of their sorted circulating CD4+ T cell subsets. Regulatory and stem cell-like memory subsets were obtained from only 8 patients and roughly 8 healthy donors, while naive and central memory subsets were obtained from all 30 or so donors.

CDR1 and CDR2 were assigned from the germline V gene (reference sequence) as DFQATT and SNEGSKA. Measured from the cysteine to the phenylalanine, the CDR3 is 11 residues long. Just the 33-base CDR3 DNA is kept, in frame starting at base 1. Between the V and J ends, shortened by 1 base and 6 bases respectively, the junction contains 5 bases. A single peripheral blood draw of 90 to 150 mL on average was collected from each donor into heparinised tubes. Naive, central memory, regulatory and stem cell-like memory CD4+ T cells were sorted on a BD FACSAria II using a panel including CD45RO, CCR7, CD25, CD127, CD95 and CD27. Every sorted population had a purity above 95%. PBMCs were separated immediately by Lymphoprep density gradient centrifugation and were stained directly, without being cultured. So that batch effects would be minimized, each experiment stained and sorted samples in pairs, pairing one healthy donor with one patient.

The entire amount of isolated RNA was reverse transcribed using the High Capacity cDNA Reverse Transcription Kit, so the sequenced TCRB transcripts were expressed ones. Deep immunoSEQ sequencing was applied to naive, central memory and regulatory T cell samples, giving an average of approximately 4 million total reads per sample. Sorted cells were lysed in RLT buffer and RNA was extracted with DNase-treated RNeasy Micro or Mini kits, depending on cell number. Each cell subset was processed separately to prevent cross-contamination, with patient and healthy donor samples processed together. Using the immunoSEQ multiplex PCR, TCRB sequences were amplified from cDNA into 87-bp fragments spanning the CDR3 region. Amplicons were sequenced on the Illumina HiSeq platform. For the original study's pipeline: Synthetic template baselines were used to correct PCR bias computationally, reads within Hamming distance 2 were collapsed together, and singletons that could not be merged were discarded. Reads were aligned against IMGT so that V, D and J genes, CDR3 length and insertions or deletions at six rearrangement sites could be assigned. Clonotype counts were normalized to sorted cell number within each subset before computing true diversity and Gini coefficients with the tcR R package. The overlap coefficient, calculated on TCRB nucleotide sequences, was used to quantify repertoire sharing. TCRdb carries this immuneACCESS record with in-frame sequences only. Its versions omit some clonotypes, under half of them owing to an unresolved V gene in the studies checked, with the rest unexplained. The D gene and trimming were derived from the DNA, and the V and J assignments and clone size from that table. Present in this sample are 100,000 to 150,000 clones, around a sixth of which were seen just once. The ten most abundant clones make up 2.6% of the sample.

Study-wide findings and limitations: Because the HLA sub-analyses included only small numbers of individuals, any influence of HLA type on TCRB rearrangement was left unresolved. Type 1 diabetes patients showed a moderate but significant shortening of TCRB CDR3 length in all four CD4+ subsets. Because cDNA was sequenced instead of genomic DNA, highly expressing activated cells could be over-represented, though the groups showed no difference in activation or CD3 levels. At VDJ recombination sites, patients with type 1 diabetes made fewer insertions and deleted more nucleotides, a pattern implying thymic rearrangement abnormalities. Shorter templates might have been favored by PCR, but patient and control samples were amplified and corrected together, so both groups would have been affected equally by any skew. Naive, central memory and regulatory TCRB repertoires appeared to be more alike among patients than among healthy donors.

In its sample, this clone was seen many times. Its antigen is still unknown. The input lacks base qualities; no much larger clone sits a single base away. Sequenced: central memory CD4+ T cells from blood. This clonotype originated in a man younger than 30 with type 1 diabetes. The chain links TRBV20-1 with TRBJ2-3, with a weak D call of TRBD2 (5 bases match). The DNA reads as follows: TGCAGTGCTAGAGGGAGGGATACGCAGTATTTT. It translates to CSARGRDTQYF.